This is a list of T cell receptor beta chains from one sample in a study of technical replicates of blood from a few donors. Some clones are missing from TCRdb's copy, which holds only in-frame ones; the method was immunoSEQ multiplex PCR. Of tens of thousands of clones in the sample, around 92% are singletons; the top ten hold 0.42%. Material: T cells isolated from PBMCs. The receptors were gathered from a human donor in good health. CDR3s include the opening cysteine and the closing phenylalanine or tryptophan. D genes are given only for firm matches. A row's size may be missing; if present it is once, few, many or a size class.

clone size	V gene	J gene	D gene	CDR3 DNA	CDR3 protein
once	TRBV5-1	TRBJ1-1	NA	TGCGCCAGCAGCCAGGGGCGCGCAAACACTGAAGCTTTCTTT	CASSQGRANTEAFF
NA	TRBV19	TRBJ1-1	NA	TGTGCCAGCAGCATTCAGGGGAGTAACACTGAAGCTTTCTTT	CASSIQGSNTEAFF
NA	TRBV7-8	TRBJ2-7	TRBD1	TGTGCCAGCAGCTTACAAGGACAGGGGAACAACGAGCAGTACTTC	CASSLQGQGNNEQYF
NA	TRBV10-3	TRBJ2-3	TRBD2	TGTGCCATCAGTGCAAGACTAGCGGGGGAAAGGGGCACAGATACGCAGTATTTT	CAISARLAGERGTDTQYF
NA	TRBV7-9	TRBJ2-7	TRBD1	TGTGCCAGCAGCTTAGGGACAGGGGGTGTCAACGAGCAGTACTTC	CASSLGTGGVNEQYF
NA	TRBV19	TRBJ2-1	NA	TGTGCCAGTAGTATTGGGACTTCCTACAATGAGCAGTTCTTC	CASSIGTSYNEQFF
NA	TRBV19	TRBJ1-2	NA	TGTGCCAGTAGGGCAACCGGGGGGACCTATGGCTACACCTTC	CASRATGGTYGYTF
medium-sized	TRBV6-1	TRBJ2-3	TRBD2	TGTGCCAGCAGTGAACTAGCGGGAGGGCCAGATACGCAGTATTTT	CASSELAGGPDTQYF
NA	TRBV11-2	TRBJ2-1	TRBD2	TGTGCCAGCAGCTGGACCATCGGGACTAGCGACTACAATGAGCAGTTCTTC	CASSWTIGTSDYNEQFF
NA	TRBV27	TRBJ1-5	TRBD1	TGTGCCAGCAGTTCCCCGAGACAGGGGTCATTCAAGCAGCCCCAGCATTTT	CASSSPRQGSFKQPQHF
NA	TRBV11-3	TRBJ1-1	NA	TGTGCCAGCACCACCGAGGTGGGTATGAACACTGAAGCTTTCTTT	CASTTEVGMNTEAFF
NA	TRBV14	TRBJ2-1	NA	TGTGCCAGCAGCGCGTACTCCAATGAGCAGTTCTTC	CASSAYSNEQFF
NA	TRBV7-9	TRBJ2-3	NA	TGTGCCAGCAGCTTAGTGAGCGGCAGCACAGATACGCAGTATTTT	CASSLVSGSTDTQYF
NA	TRBV6-5	TRBJ1-3	NA	TGTGCCAGCAGTTACTCACAGGACTCTGGAAACACCATATATTTT	CASSYSQDSGNTIYF
NA	TRBV5-1	TRBJ2-7	TRBD1	TGCGCCAGCAGCTTAAGGACAGGGGCCTACGAGCAGTACTTC	CASSLRTGAYEQYF
once	TRBV21-1	TRBJ1-5	NA	TGTGCCAGCAGCAAAGAGCAGGGGAGTAGGGGCAATCAGCCCCAGCATTTT	CASSKEQGSRGNQPQHF
NA	TRBV6-5	TRBJ2-7	NA	TGTGCCAGCAGTTACTCCGGGGTAGGGGAGCAGTACTTC	CASSYSGVGEQYF